Listed below are T cell receptor beta chains from one sample, sequenced in a study of CD8+ T cells in alopecia areata. Profiling relied on immunoSEQ multiplex PCR, and the TCRdb table lists in-frame clones only, not all of them. The table lists 170,000 or so clones, 50% to 65% of them singletons. Material: CD8+ T cells sorted from blood, obtained at week 24, from a patient treated with tofacitinib. These TCRs come from a human donor with alopecia areata. Both conserved end residues are part of each CDR3. A D gene is named only where the DNA matches it firmly. Size values are once, few and many counts, or a class for expanded clones, and some rows have none.

>TRBV9|NA|TRBJ2-3|NA
TGTGCCAGCAGCGTACGGGCTAGCGCACGCACAGATACGCAGTATTTT
CASSVRASARTDTQYF
>TRBV7-9|few|TRBJ2-7|NA
TGTGCCAGCAGGGGGACTGCAACCTACGAGCAGTACTTC
CASRGTATYEQYF
>TRBV2|NA|TRBJ2-3|TRBD2
TGTGCCAGCAGTGATTCCTCTAGCGGGGGGACAGATACGCAGTATTTT
CASSDSSSGGTDTQYF
>TRBV27|NA|TRBJ2-1|TRBD2
TGTGCCAGCAGTTTATCGCGGGGGGATGAGCAGTTCTTC
CASSLSRGDEQFF
>TRBV6-7|NA|TRBJ1-5|NA
TGTGCCAGCAGTTACTCGTTGGGGGGCGATCAGCCCCAGCATTTT
CASSYSLGGDQPQHF
>TRBV11-2|few|TRBJ1-2|TRBD1
TGTGCCAGCAGCTACAACAGGGGGCCTGGGCATGGCTACACCTTC
CASSYNRGPGHGYTF
>TRBV5-6|NA|TRBJ1-5|NA
TGTGCCAGCAGCAACTTGGGGGGAGATCAGCCCCAGCATTTT
CASSNLGGDQPQHF
>TRBV5-1|NA|TRBJ2-1|NA
TGCGCCAGCAGCTTGGTGATTGATGAGCAGTTCTTC
CASSLVIDEQFF
>TRBV7-8|NA|TRBJ1-1|NA
TGTGCCAGCACCTTCGACCTGAACACTGAAGCTTTCTTT
CASTFDLNTEAFF
>TRBV6-5|NA|TRBJ1-2|NA
TGTGCCAGCACTAATGACAGGAACTATGGCTACACCTTC
CASTNDRNYGYTF
>TRBV7-8|NA|TRBJ1-1|NA
TGTGCCAGCAGCCTGGCGGGTGCGGGCACTGAAGCTTTCTTT
CASSLAGAGTEAFF
>TRBV30|few|TRBJ1-4|NA
TGTGCCTGTGAGCCAACTAATGAAAAACTGTTTTTT
CACEPTNEKLFF
>TRBV30|few|TRBJ2-3|NA
TGTGCCTGGGACGTGGGTGCTAGCCCAGATACGCAGTATTTT
CAWDVGASPDTQYF
>TRBV6-5|NA|TRBJ2-2|NA
TGTGCCAGCAGTTACCCCAGTGACACCGGGGAGCTGTTTTTT
CASSYPSDTGELFF
>TRBV29-1|NA|TRBJ2-7|NA
TGCAGCGTTGTTTCGGGGGTGGGGTACGAGCAGTACTTC
CSVVSGVGYEQYF
>TRBV9|NA|TRBJ2-2|TRBD2
TGTGCCAGCAGCGGAGGGACTAGCGTGGGCGGGGAGCTGTTTTTT
CASSGGTSVGGELFF
>TRBV29-1|NA|TRBJ2-7|NA
TGCAGCGTTGATAAGGGAGGCGAGCAGTACTTC
CSVDKGGEQYF
>TRBV14|few|TRBJ2-2|NA
TGTGCCAGCAGCGCCTCAGGGGGGTACACCGGGGAGCTGTTTTTT
CASSASGGYTGELFF
>TRBV5-6|NA|TRBJ1-3|TRBD1
TGTGCCAGCAGCTCTAAAGACAGGGCCAGAGGAAACACCATATATTTT
CASSSKDRARGNTIYF
>TRBV30|NA|TRBJ2-3|NA
TGTGCCTGGAGTTCAGGAGTTAGCACAGATACGCAGTATTTT
CAWSSGVSTDTQYF
>TRBV7-9|NA|TRBJ2-3|NA
TGTGCCAGCAGGACGAAACAGGGTGGTACTAGCACAGATACGCAGTATTTT
CASRTKQGGTSTDTQYF
>TRBV30|few|TRBJ2-1|TRBD2
TGTGCCTGGAGTGATATTGGACTAGCGGGGGGGCGTAAGAGCTCCTACAATGAGCAGTTCTTC
CAWSDIGLAGGRKSSYNEQFF
>TRBV29-1|few|TRBJ1-2|NA
TGCAGCGTTTTTAGTAGTGGCTACACCTTC
CSVFSSGYTF
>TRBV5-6|NA|TRBJ1-5|TRBD1
TGTGCCAGCAGCTTGGCCTTACAGGGGGGAAGCAATCAGCCCCAGCATTTT
CASSLALQGGSNQPQHF
>TRBV27|few|TRBJ1-6|NA
TGTGCCAGCAGTTTACTTGGGACGCTAAATTCACCCCTCCACTTT
CASSLLGTLNSPLHF
>TRBV25-1|NA|TRBJ2-2|TRBD1
TGTGCCAGCAGTGCAGGGACAGGCCTTGCGAACACCGGGGAGCTGTTTTTT
CASSAGTGLANTGELFF
>TRBV29-1|NA|TRBJ1-2|NA
TGCAGCGTTGAAATGGATCCTTATGGCTATACCTTC
CSVEMDPYGYTF
>TRBV27|NA|TRBJ2-5|NA
TGTGCCAGCAGAAGAACAGGAGTTCAGGAGACCCAGTACTTC
CASRRTGVQETQYF
>TRBV6-5|NA|TRBJ2-1|NA
TGTGCCACCGCTTCAAACCCCACCAATGAGCAGTTCTTC
CATASNPTNEQFF
>TRBV9|few|TRBJ1-1|NA
TGTGCCAGCAGCGTAGGCGGGGGAGCGGGGAACACTGAAGCTTTCTTT
CASSVGGGAGNTEAFF
>TRBV2|few|TRBJ2-3|TRBD2
TGTGCCAGCATTCCGGCCAGCGGGGGGAGAACAGATACGCAGTATTTT
CASIPASGGRTDTQYF
>TRBV19|NA|TRBJ1-1|TRBD1
TGTGCCAGTACCGAGGACAGGGCTAACACTGAAGCTTTCTTT
CASTEDRANTEAFF
>TRBV7-9|NA|TRBJ1-2|TRBD1
TGTGCCAGCAGCGATCCAGGGGGCGCAATTAACTATGGCTACACCTTC
CASSDPGGAINYGYTF
>TRBV9|NA|TRBJ1-5|NA
TGTGCCAGCAGCGAGAGGGGCAATCAGCCCCAGCATTTT
CASSERGNQPQHF
>TRBV11-3|NA|TRBJ1-1|NA
TGTGCCAGCAGCAACCAGGGCCGGAGAGCTTTCTTT
CASSNQGRRAFF
>TRBV29-1|few|TRBJ2-7|TRBD2
TGCAGCGTTGAAGTGACTAGCACCTACGAGCAGTACTTC
CSVEVTSTYEQYF
>TRBV29-1|few|TRBJ1-1|NA
TGCAGCGTTCGGGGGAACACTGAAGCTTTCTTT
CSVRGNTEAFF
>TRBV11-2|NA|TRBJ2-1|NA
TGTGCCAGCAGCCTAGGACAGCTGAGCAATGAGCAGTTCTTC
CASSLGQLSNEQFF
>TRBV29-1|NA|TRBJ1-1|TRBD1
TGCAGCGTGATCCCCGGGACAGTTGGCACTGAAGCTTTCTTT
CSVIPGTVGTEAFF
>TRBV28|few|TRBJ1-5|NA
TGTGCCAGCACACAGGGATCCGGCAATCAGCCCCAGCATTTT
CASTQGSGNQPQHF
>TRBV25-1|once|TRBJ1-2|NA
TGTGCCACCTCTGGGGGGGCTAACTATGGCTACACCTTC
CATSGGANYGYTF
>TRBV29-1|NA|TRBJ2-1|NA
TGCAGCGTTGGTGAGGGAGCGCGAGGCGATGAGCAGTTCTTC
CSVGEGARGDEQFF
>TRBV29-1|NA|TRBJ2-1|NA
TGCAGCGTTGAATCGGACAATGAGCAGTTCTTC
CSVESDNEQFF
>TRBV10-3|NA|TRBJ1-2|NA
TGTGCCATCAGTGAGTCGGGAGGTAGCTACACCTTC
CAISESGGSYTF
>TRBV27|NA|TRBJ2-3|NA
TGTGCCAGCAGTGACACAAGCACAGATACGCAGTATTTT
CASSDTSTDTQYF
>TRBV28|few|TRBJ2-3|TRBD2
TGTGCCAGCAGCCCACTAGCGGGGGGGCCCGATACGCAGTATTTT
CASSPLAGGPDTQYF
>TRBV7-9|NA|TRBJ2-3|TRBD2
TGTGCCAGCAACACTGAGCGGGGGGCCACCACAGATACGCAGTATTTT
CASNTERGATTDTQYF
>TRBV19|few|TRBJ1-4|TRBD1
TGTGCCAGTAGTATAGAGGGACAGGCGCATGAAAAACTGTTTTTT
CASSIEGQAHEKLFF
>TRBV7-2|NA|TRBJ2-3|NA
TGTGCCAGCAGCTTAGCACCGCAGGGCGCAGATACGCAGTATTTT
CASSLAPQGADTQYF
>TRBV5-5|NA|TRBJ2-1|NA
TGTGCCAGCAGCTTGGGCAATGAGCAGTTCTTC
CASSLGNEQFF
>TRBV29-1|few|TRBJ2-1|TRBD2
TGCAGCGTTGCACCCTCTTTAACCGGGACTAGCGGGGGTATTTCCTACAATGAGCAGTTCTTC
CSVAPSLTGTSGGISYNEQFF
>TRBV7-2|NA|TRBJ2-3|NA
TGTGCCAGCAGTCATACCCTCACAGATACGCAGTATTTT
CASSHTLTDTQYF
>TRBV13|NA|TRBJ2-7|NA
TGTGCCAGCAGCCTCTCCGGGAAGCCCTACGAGCAGTACTTC
CASSLSGKPYEQYF
>TRBV5-6|NA|TRBJ1-6|NA
TGTGCCAGCAGCTTCAGCGGGGGGAGTTCACCCCTCCACTTT
CASSFSGGSSPLHF
>TRBV30|NA|TRBJ1-4|TRBD1
TGTGCCTGGGACAGGGGTAGGGAAAAACTGTTTTTT
CAWDRGREKLFF